This T cell receptor (beta chain) is drawn from a study of cytomegalovirus exposure and HLA in healthy donors. The study ran its PCR with 60 Vbeta and 13 Jbeta primers. TCRdb keeps only in-frame clones here, not all; method: immunoSEQ multiplex PCR. The table lists 150,000 to 200,000 clones, about four fifths of them singletons. Germline loops: CDR1 MGHDK, CDR2 SYGVNS. This CDR3 region has 13 residues. Sequenced material: PBMCs. The TCR comes from a man aged 30-40 years in good health and CMV-seropositive. The V and J genes are TRBV25-1 and TRBJ2-5; D uncertain. TRBJ2-7 matches the DNA end more closely, so the J call is doubtful. The CDR3 reads CASSEIESYEQYF. CDR3 DNA sequence: TGTGCCAGCAGTGAAATCGAGTCCTACGAGCAGTACTTC.